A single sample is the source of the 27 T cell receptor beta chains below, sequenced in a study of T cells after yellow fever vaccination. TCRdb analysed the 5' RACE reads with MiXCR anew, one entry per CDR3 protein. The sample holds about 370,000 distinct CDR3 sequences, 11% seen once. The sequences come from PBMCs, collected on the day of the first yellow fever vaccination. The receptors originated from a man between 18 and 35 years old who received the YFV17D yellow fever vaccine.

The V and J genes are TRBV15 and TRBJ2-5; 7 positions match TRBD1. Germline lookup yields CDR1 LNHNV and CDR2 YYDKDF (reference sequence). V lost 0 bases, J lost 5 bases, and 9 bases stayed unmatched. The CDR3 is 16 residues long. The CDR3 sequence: CATSRDRGRGFETQYF. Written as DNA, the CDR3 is TGTGCCACCAGCAGAGATCGGGGCAGGGGGTTTGAGACCCAGTACTTC. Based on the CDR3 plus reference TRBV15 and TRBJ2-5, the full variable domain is DAMVIQNPRYQVTQFGKPVTLSCSQTLNHNVMYWYQQKSSQAPKLLFHYYDKDFNNEADTPDNFQSRRPNTSFCFLDIRSPGLGDTAMYLCATSRDRGRGFETQYFGPGTRLLVL.

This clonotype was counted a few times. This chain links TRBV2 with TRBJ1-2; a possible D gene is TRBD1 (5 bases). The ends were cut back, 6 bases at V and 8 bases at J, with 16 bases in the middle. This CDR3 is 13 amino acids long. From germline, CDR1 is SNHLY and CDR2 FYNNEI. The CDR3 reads CASRAGTLGGYTF. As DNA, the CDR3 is TGTGCCAGCAGAGCCGGGACCTTGGGGGGCTACACCTTC.

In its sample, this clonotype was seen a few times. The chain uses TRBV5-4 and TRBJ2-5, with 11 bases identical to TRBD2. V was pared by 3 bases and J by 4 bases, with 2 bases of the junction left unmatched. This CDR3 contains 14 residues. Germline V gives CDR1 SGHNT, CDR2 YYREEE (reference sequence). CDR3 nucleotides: TGTGCCAGCAGCTCGGGACTAGCGGTAGAGACCCAGTACTTC. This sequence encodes CASSSGLAVETQYF. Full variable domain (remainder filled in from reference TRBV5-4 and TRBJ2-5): ETGVTQSPTHLIKTRGQQVTLRCSSQSGHNTVSWYQQALGQGPQFIFQYYREEENGRGNFPPRFSGLQFPNYSSELNVNALELDDSALYLCASSSGLAVETQYFGPGTRLLVL.

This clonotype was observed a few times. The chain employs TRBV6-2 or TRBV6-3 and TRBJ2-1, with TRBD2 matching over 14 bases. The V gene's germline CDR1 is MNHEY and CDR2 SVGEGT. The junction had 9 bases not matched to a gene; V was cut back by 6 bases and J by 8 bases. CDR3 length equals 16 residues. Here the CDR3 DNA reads TGTGCCAGCAGCTATCCGACTAGCGGGGGGGCCCATGAGCAGTTCTTC. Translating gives CASSYPTSGGAHEQFF.

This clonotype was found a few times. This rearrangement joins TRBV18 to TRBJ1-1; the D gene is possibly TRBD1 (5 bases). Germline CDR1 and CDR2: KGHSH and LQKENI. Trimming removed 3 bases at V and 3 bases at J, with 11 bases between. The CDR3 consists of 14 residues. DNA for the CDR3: TGTGCCAGCTCACCGGGAGCAGGGTACACTGAAGCTTTCTTT. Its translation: CASSPGAGYTEAFF.

The CDR3 bases are TGCAGTGTCCCTGCTTTAATTACCACAGATACGCAGTATTTT. This translates into CSVPALITTDTQYF. This sequence joins TRBV20-1 and TRBJ2-3; D not resolved. V was shortened by 7 bases and J by 2 bases, with 16 bases between the two germline ends. The CDR3 contains 14 residues. Germline assignment: CDR1 DFQATT and CDR2 SNEGSKA (reference sequence).

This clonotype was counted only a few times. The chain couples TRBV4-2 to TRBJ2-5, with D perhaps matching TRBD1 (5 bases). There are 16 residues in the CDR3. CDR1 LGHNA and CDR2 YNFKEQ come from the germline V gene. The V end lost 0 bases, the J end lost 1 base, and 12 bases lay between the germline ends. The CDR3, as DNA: TGTGCCAGCAGCCAAGAAGAGGCCAGGGTCCAAGAGACCCAGTACTTC. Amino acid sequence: CASSQEEARVQETQYF.

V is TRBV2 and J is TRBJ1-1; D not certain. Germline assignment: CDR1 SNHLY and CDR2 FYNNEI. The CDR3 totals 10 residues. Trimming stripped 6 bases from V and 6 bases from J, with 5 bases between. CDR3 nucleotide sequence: TGTGCCAGCAGGGTGTCTGAAGCTTTCTTT. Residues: CASRVSEAFF.

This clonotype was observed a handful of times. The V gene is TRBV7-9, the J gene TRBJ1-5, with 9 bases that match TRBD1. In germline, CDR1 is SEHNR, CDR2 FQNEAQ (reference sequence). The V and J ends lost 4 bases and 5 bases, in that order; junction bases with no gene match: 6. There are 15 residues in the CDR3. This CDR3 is CASSSQGAGHQPQHF. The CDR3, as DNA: TGTGCCAGCAGCTCACAGGGGGCCGGGCATCAGCCCCAGCATTTT. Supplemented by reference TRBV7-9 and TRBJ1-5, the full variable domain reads DTGVSQNPRHKITKRGQNVTFRCDPISEHNRLYWYRQTLGQGPEFLTYFQNEAQLEKSRLLSDRFSAERPKGSFSTLEIQRTEQGDSAMYLCASSSQGAGHQPQHFGDGTRLSIL.

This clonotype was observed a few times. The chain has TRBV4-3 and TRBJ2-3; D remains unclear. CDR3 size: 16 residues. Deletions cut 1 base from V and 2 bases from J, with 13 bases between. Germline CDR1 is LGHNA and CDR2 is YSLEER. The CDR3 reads CASSQGSDWATDTQYF. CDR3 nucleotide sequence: TGCGCCAGCAGCCAAGGTTCGGATTGGGCCACAGATACGCAGTATTTT.

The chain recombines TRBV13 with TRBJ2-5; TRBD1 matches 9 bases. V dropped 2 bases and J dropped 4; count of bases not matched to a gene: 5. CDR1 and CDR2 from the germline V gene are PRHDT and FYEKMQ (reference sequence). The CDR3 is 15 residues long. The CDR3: CASSLWTGDVETQYF. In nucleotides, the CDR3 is TGTGCCAGCAGCTTATGGACAGGGGACGTAGAGACCCAGTACTTC. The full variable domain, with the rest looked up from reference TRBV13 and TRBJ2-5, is AAGVIQSPRHLIKEKRETATLKCYPIPRHDTVYWYQQGPGQDPQFLISFYEKMQSDKGSIPDRFSAQQFSDYHSELNMSSLELGDSALYFCASSLWTGDVETQYFGPGTRLLVL.

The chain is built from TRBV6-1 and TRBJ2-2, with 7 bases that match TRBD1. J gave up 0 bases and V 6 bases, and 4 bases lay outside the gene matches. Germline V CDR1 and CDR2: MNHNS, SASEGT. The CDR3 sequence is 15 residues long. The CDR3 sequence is CASRRGQANTGELFF. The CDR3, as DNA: TGTGCCAGCAGGAGAGGACAGGCGAACACCGGGGAGCTGTTTTTT.

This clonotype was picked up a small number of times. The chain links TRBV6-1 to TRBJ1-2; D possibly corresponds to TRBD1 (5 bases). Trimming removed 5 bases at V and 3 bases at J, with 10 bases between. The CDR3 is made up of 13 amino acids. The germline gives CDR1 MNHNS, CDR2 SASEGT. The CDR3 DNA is TGTGCCAGCAGTCGGGACCGTTACTATGGCTACACCTTC. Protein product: CASSRDRYYGYTF.

CDR3 nucleotide sequence: TGTGCCAGCATTTCTAGGGACAGGTACAATGAGCAGTTCTTC. This encodes CASISRDRYNEQFF. The chain is built from TRBV6-5 and TRBJ2-1; 8 bases align to TRBD1. The CDR3 is 14 amino acids. V gave up 7 bases and J gave up 4 bases; unmatched junction bases: 6. The V gene's germline CDR1 is MNHEY and CDR2 SVGAGI.

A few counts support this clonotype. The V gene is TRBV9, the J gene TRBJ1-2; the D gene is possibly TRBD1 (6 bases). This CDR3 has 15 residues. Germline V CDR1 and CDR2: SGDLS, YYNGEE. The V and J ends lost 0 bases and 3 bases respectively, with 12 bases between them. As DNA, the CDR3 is TGTGCCAGCAGCGTAGCGGGGGCTGGTTACTATGGCTACACCTTC. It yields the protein CASSVAGAGYYGYTF.

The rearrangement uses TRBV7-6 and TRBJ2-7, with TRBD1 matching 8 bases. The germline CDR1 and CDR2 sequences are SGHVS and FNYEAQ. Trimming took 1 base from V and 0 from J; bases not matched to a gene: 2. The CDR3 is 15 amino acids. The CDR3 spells CASSLGQGTSYEQYF. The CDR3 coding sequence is TGTGCCAGCAGCTTAGGACAGGGGACCTCCTACGAGCAGTACTTC.

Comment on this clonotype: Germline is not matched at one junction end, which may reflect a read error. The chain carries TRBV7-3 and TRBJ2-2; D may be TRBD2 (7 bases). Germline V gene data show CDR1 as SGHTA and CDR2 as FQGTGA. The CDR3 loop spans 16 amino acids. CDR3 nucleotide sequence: TGTGCCAGCAGCACAACTGGGGCGGGGGACACCTGGGAGCTGTTTTTT. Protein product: CASSTTGAGDTWELFF.

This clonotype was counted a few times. The CDR3 reads CATSTPWSGTDTQYF. The DNA for the CDR3 is TGTGCCACCAGCACCCCCTGGAGCGGCACAGATACGCAGTATTTT. The V gene is TRBV15, the J gene TRBJ2-3; no firm D call. The germline gives CDR1 LNHNV, CDR2 YYDKDF (reference sequence). This CDR3 has 15 amino acids. V gave up 4 bases and J gave up 1 base, with 12 bases separating them.

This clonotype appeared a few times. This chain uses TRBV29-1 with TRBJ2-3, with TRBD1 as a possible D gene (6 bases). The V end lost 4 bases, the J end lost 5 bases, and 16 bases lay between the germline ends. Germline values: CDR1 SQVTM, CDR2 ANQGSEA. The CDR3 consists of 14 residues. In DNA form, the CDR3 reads TGCAGCGTTGGCCTAAACAGGGACGGAGATACGCAGTATTTT. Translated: CSVGLNRDGDTQYF.

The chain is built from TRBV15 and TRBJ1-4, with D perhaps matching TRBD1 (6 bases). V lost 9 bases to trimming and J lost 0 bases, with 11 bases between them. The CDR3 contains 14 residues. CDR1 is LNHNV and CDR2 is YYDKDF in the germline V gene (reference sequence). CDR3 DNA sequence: TGTGCCACAGGGAGACAGGCAACTAATGAAAAACTGTTTTTT. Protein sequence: CATGRQATNEKLFF.

The DNA for the CDR3 is TGTGCCAGCAGCTTCCCGCGACAGACCTCTGGGGCCAACGTCCTGACTTTC. Translating gives CASSFPRQTSGANVLTF. The chain is built from TRBV5-6 and TRBJ2-6, with D possibly being TRBD1 (5 bases). V lost 2 bases, J lost 0 bases, and 12 bases lay in between. In germline, CDR1 is SGHDT, CDR2 YYEEEE. This CDR3 spans 17 amino acids.

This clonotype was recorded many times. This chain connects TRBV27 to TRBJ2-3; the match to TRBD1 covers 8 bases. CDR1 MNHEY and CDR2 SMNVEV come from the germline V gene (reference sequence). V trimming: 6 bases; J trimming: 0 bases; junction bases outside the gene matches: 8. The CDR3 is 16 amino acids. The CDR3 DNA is TGTGCCAGCAGCCTTCGGACAGGGACTAGCACAGATACGCAGTATTTT. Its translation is CASSLRTGTSTDTQYF.

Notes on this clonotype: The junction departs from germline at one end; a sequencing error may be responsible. In DNA form, the CDR3 reads TGCAGTGCTAGAGAATGGGGCCGAGAAGGGGGCGAGGACTTC. The encoded protein is CSAREWGREGGEDF. The chain couples TRBV20-1 to TRBJ2-4; 7 nucleotides agree with TRBD1. Looked up from germline, CDR1 is DFQATT and CDR2 is SNEGSKA (reference sequence). This CDR3 contains 14 residues.

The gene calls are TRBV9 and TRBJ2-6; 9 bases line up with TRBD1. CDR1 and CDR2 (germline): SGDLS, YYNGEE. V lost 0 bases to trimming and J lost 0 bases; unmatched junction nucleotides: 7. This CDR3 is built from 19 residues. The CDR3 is CASSVGGTGTHSGANVLTF. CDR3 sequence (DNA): TGTGCCAGCAGCGTAGGGGGGACAGGGACACACTCTGGGGCCAACGTCCTGACTTTC.

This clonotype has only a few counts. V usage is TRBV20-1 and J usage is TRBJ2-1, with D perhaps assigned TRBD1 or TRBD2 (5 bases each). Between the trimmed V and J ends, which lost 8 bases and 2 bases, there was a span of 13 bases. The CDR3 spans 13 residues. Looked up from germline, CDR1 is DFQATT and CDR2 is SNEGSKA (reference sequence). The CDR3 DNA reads TGCAGTTTTGCGAGGGGCGCCTACAATGAGCAGTTCTTC. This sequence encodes CSFARGAYNEQFF.

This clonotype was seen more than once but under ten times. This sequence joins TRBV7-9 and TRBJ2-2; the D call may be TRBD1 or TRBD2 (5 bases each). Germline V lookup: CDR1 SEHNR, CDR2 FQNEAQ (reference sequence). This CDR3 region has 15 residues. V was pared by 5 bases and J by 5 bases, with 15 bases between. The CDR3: CASSARDPITGELFF. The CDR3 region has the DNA TGTGCCAGCAGCGCCCGGGACCCGATAACCGGGGAGCTGTTTTTT.

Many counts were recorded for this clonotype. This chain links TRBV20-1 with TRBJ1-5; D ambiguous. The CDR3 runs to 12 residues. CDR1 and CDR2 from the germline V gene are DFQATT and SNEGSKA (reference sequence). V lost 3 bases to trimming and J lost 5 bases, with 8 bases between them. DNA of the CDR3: TGCAGTGCTAGTGGCGGGGATCAGCCCCAGCATTTT. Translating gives CSASGGDQPQHF.